This section outlines one T cell receptor beta chain sequence together with its context. Its antigen remains unidentified. The treatment is: around 19 received Ad26.COV2.S at low or high dose, single or two shots; 5 received placebo; per-sample allocation not given. At day 63 after the first vaccine or placebo injection, samples were drawn. The entry originates in a study of Ad26.COV2.S vaccination and SARS-CoV-2 variants. Broader study findings: Possibly, TCR breadth and depth analyses underestimated total T cell responses.

Profiling relied on immunoSEQ multiplex PCR, and the TCRdb table lists in-frame clones only, not all of them. The sample has fewer than 400,000 clones, around four fifths seen once; the top ten hold 2% to 2.5%. The trim removed 3 bases at V and 1 base at J, leaving 9 bases unmatched. This CDR3 comprises 19 residues. Germline assignment: CDR1 SGHDN and CDR2 FVKESK. The clonotype was recovered from a person aged 18 to 65 who received the Ad26.COV2.S COVID-19 vaccine or a placebo. This specimen consisted of peripheral blood, obtained in a trial of Ad26.COV2.S vaccine versus placebo. The chain recombines TRBV14 with TRBJ2-7; TRBD2 matches 16 bases. The CDR3 region is CASSHFGTSGGARSYEQYF. The CDR3 region has the DNA TGTGCCAGCAGCCATTTCGGGACTAGCGGGGGGGCACGGTCCTACGAGCAGTACTTC.